The 23 T cell receptor beta chains reported below all come from one sample, sequenced in a study of shared clonotypes between healthy human individuals. TCRdb keeps only in-frame clones here, not all; method: immunoSEQ multiplex PCR. The sample carries about 2.4 million clones, 93% recorded once. Sequencing was done on a sample of naive CD4+ T cells from PBMCs. The subset denotes: CD45RA+ positively selected. The receptors derive from a man between 18 and 29 years old in good health. Some clones in this sample may be carry-over from other donors' samples.

This clone occurred once. J is TRBJ2-7 and V is TRBV6-5, with 8 bases that match TRBD1. Germline V gene data show CDR1 as MNHEY and CDR2 as SVGAGI. V dropped 3 bases and J dropped 6; count of bases not matched to a gene: 7. The CDR3 totals 14 residues. The CDR3 reads CASSYNRGSSEQYF. Here the CDR3 DNA reads TGTGCCAGCAGTTATAACAGGGGGTCGTCCGAGCAGTACTTC.

The chain employs TRBV28 and TRBJ2-5; no definite D call. Trimming took off 2 bases at V and 2 bases at J, with 18 bases between the two ends. The CDR3 is 17 amino acids. Looked up from germline, CDR1 is MDHEN and CDR2 is SYDVKM. The CDR3 region is CASSLPLRRRPQETQYF. CDR3 coding DNA: TGTGCCAGCAGTTTACCCCTACGACGAAGGCCTCAAGAGACCCAGTACTTC.

The chain has TRBV28 and TRBJ2-7, with D possibly being TRBD1 (5 bases). This CDR3 comprises 13 residues. CDR1 MDHEN and CDR2 SYDVKM come from the germline V gene. The V end lost 6 bases, the J end lost 3 bases, and 12 bases lay between the germline ends. The CDR3 is CASRQDTVYEQYF. DNA for the CDR3: TGTGCCAGCAGGCAGGACACCGTCTACGAGCAGTACTTC.

The chain carries TRBV29-1 and TRBJ1-5; a weak D match, TRBD1 (5 bases). Germline V gives CDR1 SQVTM, CDR2 ANQGSEA. This CDR3 has 13 residues. V was trimmed by 4 bases and J by 2 bases, leaving 9 bases between them. CDR3 nucleotide sequence: TGCAGCGTTGTCCAGGGCGGCAATCAGCCCCAGCATTTT. Amino acid sequence: CSVVQGGNQPQHF. The full variable domain, its missing parts supplied by reference TRBV29-1 and TRBJ1-5, is SAVISQKPSRDICQRGTSLTIQCQVDSQVTMMFWYRQQPGQSLTLIATANQGSEATYESGFVIDKFPISRPNLTFSTLTVSNMSPEDSSIYLCSVVQGGNQPQHFGDGTRLSIL.

The CDR3 DNA reads TGTGCCAGCAGTCCGGGACTAGGGGCGGAGACCCAGTACTTC. The encoded protein is CASSPGLGAETQYF. This chain links TRBV28 with TRBJ2-5, with 8 bases identical to TRBD2. Trimming cost V 5 bases and J 5 bases; bases outside gene matches: 7. The CDR3 covers 14 residues. Looked up from germline, CDR1 is MDHEN and CDR2 is SYDVKM.

The chain couples TRBV6-1 to TRBJ1-2, with D uncertain. V was pared by 5 bases and J by 3 bases, with 13 bases between. Germline loops: CDR1 MNHNS, CDR2 SASEGT. The CDR3 is 14 amino acids. CDR3 in amino acids: CASSPRREDYGYTF. CDR3 coding DNA: TGTGCCAGCAGTCCCCGTAGGGAGGACTATGGCTACACCTTC.

This chain joins TRBV7-3 and TRBJ2-7; unclear D gene. This CDR3 is built from 13 residues. The ends were cut back, 1 base at V and 7 bases at J, with 11 bases in the middle. The germline V gene encodes CDR1 SGHTA and CDR2 FQGTGA. The CDR3 here is CASSLIGSVEQYF. CDR3 sequence (DNA): TGTGCCAGCAGCTTAATTGGGTCGGTAGAGCAGTACTTC.

This clone showed up just once. The gene calls are TRBV5-6 and TRBJ2-6; no definite D call. V dropped 3 bases and J dropped 1 base, with 20 bases sitting between them. Germline lookup yields CDR1 SGHDT and CDR2 YYEEEE. The CDR3 is made up of 19 amino acids. The CDR3 spells CASSWPPAGFLSGANVLTF. CDR3 nucleotides: TGTGCCAGCAGCTGGCCGCCAGCTGGGTTCCTTTCTGGGGCCAACGTCCTGACTTTC.

The rearrangement joins TRBV5-1 to TRBJ2-3; possibly TRBD2 for D (6 bases). The CDR3 has 15 residues. Trimming pared 5 bases from V and 0 bases from J, leaving 13 bases between. Germline V lookup: CDR1 SGHRS, CDR2 YFSETQ. The CDR3 coding sequence is TGCGCCAGCAGGACGACTAGTGCTAGCACAGATACGCAGTATTTT. Its protein product is CASRTTSASTDTQYF. Drawing the rest from reference TRBV5-1 and TRBJ2-3, the complete variable domain is KAGVTQTPRYLIKTRGQQVTLSCSPISGHRSVSWYQQTPGQGLQFLFEYFSETQRNKGNFPGRFSGRQFSNSRSEMNVSTLELGDSALYLCASRTTSASTDTQYFGPGTRLTVL.

A note on this clone: The sample carries other DNA sequences with the same CDR3. The J gene is TRBJ2-3, the V gene TRBV18; 8 nucleotides agree with TRBD2. V lost 6 bases and J lost 3; bases outside the gene matches: 8. The CDR3 has 15 residues. Germline V gene data show CDR1 as KGHSH and CDR2 as LQKENI. The CDR3 coding sequence is TGTGCCAGCTCGCCGCCGGGACTAGGGACAGATACGCAGTATTTT. Encoded protein: CASSPPGLGTDTQYF.

This chain connects TRBV10-1 to TRBJ2-5; D remains ambiguous. Germline CDR1 reads WNHNN; CDR2 reads SYGVQD (reference sequence). Trimming left V 0 bases short and J 3 bases short, with 5 bases between. The CDR3 consists of 13 residues. CDR3 bases: TGCGCCAGCAGTGAGTCACTCGAAGAGACCCAGTACTTC. Translated: CASSESLEETQYF.

J is TRBJ1-2 and V is TRBV6-6, with D possibly TRBD1 on 5 matching bases. The CDR3 contains 14 residues. Per the germline V gene, CDR1 is MNHNY and CDR2 is SVGAGI (reference sequence). The V end lost 2 bases, the J end lost 3 bases, and 10 bases lay between the germline ends. CDR3 coding DNA: TGTGCCAGCAGTTACGGGGACGGTGACTATGGCTACACCTTC. Its protein is CASSYGDGDYGYTF.

This clone was counted a few times. V gene TRBV9 combines with J gene TRBJ1-4, with D possibly being TRBD1 (5 bases). There are 14 residues in the CDR3. Germline CDR1 and CDR2: SGDLS and YYNGEE. Trimming removed 3 bases from V and 1 base from J, with 7 bases in between. This chain's CDR3 is CASSGGETNEKLFF. As DNA, the CDR3 is TGTGCCAGCAGCGGAGGGGAAACTAATGAAAAACTGTTTTTT.

The chain links TRBV28 to TRBJ1-3; D might be TRBD1 (6 bases). V was cut by 7 bases and J by 0 bases, with 10 bases left in between. This CDR3 spans 14 amino acids. Germline CDR1 and CDR2: MDHEN and SYDVKM. The CDR3 DNA follows: TGTGCCAGCAAACGGGACACCTCTGGAAACACCATATATTTT. This sequence encodes CASKRDTSGNTIYF. Full variable domain (remainder filled in from reference TRBV28 and TRBJ1-3): DVKVTQSSRYLVKRTGEKVFLECVQDMDHENMFWYRQDPGLGLRLIYFSYDVKMKEKGDIPEGYSVSREKKERFSLILESASTNQTSMYLCASKRDTSGNTIYFGEGSWLTVV.

Of note for this clone: Other DNA sequences in this sample translate to the same CDR3. The J gene is TRBJ2-2, the V gene TRBV7-3, with 8 bases that match TRBD1. Trimming removed 2 bases from V and 2 bases from J; junction bases left unmatched: 1. The CDR3 extends over 15 amino acids. Germline CDR1 reads SGHTA; CDR2 reads FQGTGA. The CDR3 coding sequence is TGTGCCAGCAGCTTACAGGGGGCTAACACCGGGGAGCTGTTTTTT. This sequence encodes CASSLQGANTGELFF.

The genes are TRBV5-1 and TRBJ1-2; no reliable D call. With 0 bases removed from V and 8 bases from J, the gap between germline ends came to 14 bases. Germline V lookup: CDR1 SGHRS, CDR2 YFSETQ. This CDR3 is 14 amino acids long. CDR3 residues: CASSLEALPGGYTF. CDR3 DNA sequence: TGCGCCAGCAGCTTGGAAGCCCTCCCGGGAGGCTACACCTTC. Complete variable domain (other parts from reference TRBV5-1 and TRBJ1-2): KAGVTQTPRYLIKTRGQQVTLSCSPISGHRSVSWYQQTPGQGLQFLFEYFSETQRNKGNFPGRFSGRQFSNSRSEMNVSTLELGDSALYLCASSLEALPGGYTFGSGTRLTVV.

The chain combines TRBV4-3 with TRBJ2-7; D gene uncertain. Germline assignment: CDR1 LGHNA and CDR2 YSLEER. V was shortened by 0 bases and J by 5 bases, with 8 bases between the two germline ends. CDR3 length equals 13 residues. CDR3 in amino acids: CASSQDLPHEQYF. CDR3 coding DNA: TGCGCCAGCAGCCAAGATCTCCCCCACGAGCAGTACTTC.

The chain has TRBV14 and TRBJ2-7; D is unresolved. V was clipped by 1 base and J by 4 bases, with 11 bases between them. Germline V CDR1 and CDR2: SGHDN, FVKESK. The CDR3 is made up of 14 amino acids. CDR3 amino acids: CASSQGTPVYEQYF. The CDR3 nucleotides read TGTGCCAGCAGCCAAGGGACCCCCGTTTACGAGCAGTACTTC.

V and J are TRBV9 and TRBJ1-1, with D perhaps TRBD1 (6 bases). This CDR3 comprises 14 residues. Trimming removed 3 bases at V and 5 bases at J, with 14 bases between. Per germline, CDR1 SGDLS and CDR2 YYNGEE. CDR3 DNA sequence: TGTGCCAGCAGCGGACGGCGGGGGCTGACTGAAGCTTTCTTT. This translates into CASSGRRGLTEAFF.

Notes on this clone: The same CDR3 is also encoded by other DNA sequences in this sample. CDR3 nucleotide sequence: TGCAGCGTTTACATGAACACTGAAGCTTTCTTT. It yields the protein CSVYMNTEAFF. The chain carries TRBV29-1 and TRBJ1-1; D is undetermined. V was pared by 5 bases and J by 0 bases, with 4 bases between. There are 11 residues in the CDR3. The germline V gene has CDR1 SQVTM and CDR2 ANQGSEA.

The chain employs TRBV18 and TRBJ2-1; no definite D call. Germline assignment: CDR1 KGHSH and CDR2 LQKENI. The length of the CDR3 is 15 residues. Trimming shortened V by 0 bases and J by 7 bases, and 13 bases separated the two germline ends. The CDR3 DNA reads TGTGCCAGCTCACCACCGATTTTACGAGAAAATGAGCAGTTCTTC. This codes for CASSPPILRENEQFF.

The rearrangement links TRBV5-1 to TRBJ1-1; D is uncertain. Germline lookup yields CDR1 SGHRS and CDR2 YFSETQ. Trimming left V 0 bases short and J 1 base short, with 10 bases between. The CDR3 extends over 15 amino acids. CDR3 protein: CASSLGVQQNTEAFF. As DNA, the CDR3 is TGCGCCAGCAGCTTGGGGGTACAGCAGAACACTGAAGCTTTCTTT.

This rearrangement joins TRBV10-3 to TRBJ1-1; D unresolved. Germline CDR1 is ENHRY and CDR2 is SYGVKD. The ends were cut back, 4 bases at V and 1 base at J, with 7 bases in the middle. This CDR3 has 13 residues. CDR3 in DNA: TGTGCCATCAGTGCCCGGGGGAACACTGAAGCTTTCTTT. This encodes CAISARGNTEAFF.